These 17 T cell receptor beta chains were all obtained from the same sample, sequenced in a study of CXCR3-negative and CXCR3-positive naive CD8 T cells. TRB cDNA was prepared as libraries by UMI-labeled 5' RACE. One entry per CDR3 protein, without DNA, is what TCRdb gives after re-calling the 5' RACE reads. Its listing shows around 81,000 distinct CDR3 sequences. The sequenced material came from naive CXCR3- CD8+ T cells from blood. The subset denotes: CD45RO-CCR7+CD27+CD95- naive CD8+ T cells lacking CXCR3 (TNR3-). All receptors derive from a human donor in good health. Some clones in this sample may be carry-over from other donors' samples.

The chain couples TRBV4-3 to TRBJ1-3. Germline CDR1 LGHNA, CDR2 YSLEER. The CDR3 covers 15 residues. The CDR3 reads CASSQGSGAGNTIYF.

The chain uses TRBV29-1 and TRBJ2-7. Germline lookup yields CDR1 SQVTM and CDR2 ANQGSEA. This CDR3 contains 13 residues. The CDR3 sequence is CSVLTETTYEQYF.

The V gene is TRBV27, the J gene TRBJ2-3. Germline values: CDR1 MNHEY, CDR2 SMNVEV (reference sequence). The CDR3 sequence is 14 residues long. The CDR3 region is CASSLSRSTDTQYF.

The chain employs TRBV19 and TRBJ2-3; TCRdb lists TRBD2, though no DNA is available to test this call. The germline CDR1 and CDR2 sequences are LNHDA and SQIVND (reference sequence). The CDR3 is made up of 13 amino acids. CDR3 sequence reads: CASRGSLADTQYF. Using reference TRBV19 and TRBJ2-3 for the parts outside the CDR3, the full variable domain is DGGITQSPKYLFRKEGQNVTLSCEQNLNHDAMYWYRQDPGQGLRLIYYSQIVNDFQKGDIAEGYSVSREKKESFPLTVTSAQKNPTAFYLCASRGSLADTQYFGPGTRLTVL.

The V and J genes are TRBV25-1 and TRBJ1-1; TCRdb's assignment of TRBD1 cannot be checked, as there is no DNA. Germline values: CDR1 MGHDK, CDR2 SYGVNS. CDR3 length equals 14 residues. The CDR3 sequence: CASSESDRNTEAFF.

Here the CDR3 reads CASSEGGSVNTEAFF. This chain connects TRBV6-1 to TRBJ1-1; TCRdb's D call of TRBD1 is untestable without DNA. From germline, CDR1 is MNHNS and CDR2 SASEGT. The CDR3 runs 15 residues.

V is TRBV12-3 or TRBV12-4 and J is TRBJ2-5; TCRdb's D call of TRBD2 is untestable without DNA. The CDR3 is 13 residues long. CDR3 loop: CASSGLAQETQYF.

This chain uses TRBV6-2 or TRBV6-3 with TRBJ2-1; TCRdb picks TRBD1, but there is no DNA to check that call. CDR1 and CDR2 from the germline V gene are MNHEY and SVGEGT. The CDR3 extends over 18 amino acids. The CDR3 protein is CASSYSVVDRLTYNEQFF.

The rearrangement uses TRBV7-6 and TRBJ2-7. CDR3 length: 15 amino acids. The germline V gene encodes CDR1 SGHVS and CDR2 FNYEAQ. CDR3: CASSLELVGLGEQYF.

The chain combines TRBV4-1 with TRBJ2-1; TCRdb's D call, TRBD2, is unchecked because there is no DNA. CDR3 length: 15 residues. Germline V CDR1 and CDR2: MGHRA, YSYEKL. The CDR3 protein is CASSLLLAGNNEQFF.

The chain couples TRBV15 to TRBJ1-1; TCRdb selects TRBD1, and the lack of DNA leaves this call unchecked. CDR1 LNHNV and CDR2 YYDKDF come from the germline V gene (reference sequence). The CDR3 contains 12 residues. The CDR3 region is CATSTGGSEAFF.

J is TRBJ2-3 and V is TRBV7-6. From germline, CDR1 is SGHVS and CDR2 FNYEAQ. The CDR3 length is 13 residues. The CDR3 reads CASSLKVWDTQYF. The full variable domain, completed using reference TRBV7-6 and TRBJ2-3, is GAGVSQSPRYKVTKRGQDVALRCDPISGHVSLYWYRQALGQGPEFLTYFNYEAQQDKSGLPNDRFSAERPEGSISTLTIQRTEQRDSAMYRCASSLKVWDTQYFGPGTRLTVL.

The rearrangement uses TRBV7-9 and TRBJ2-7; the TCRdb D gene call, TRBD2, has no DNA to confirm it. This CDR3 comprises 13 residues. The germline V gene has CDR1 SEHNR and CDR2 FQNEAQ (reference sequence). CDR3 amino acids: CASGGTLYDPQYF.

The chain uses TRBV6-6 and TRBJ1-2; without DNA, the TCRdb call of TRBD1 cannot be checked. The V gene's germline CDR1 is MNHNY and CDR2 SVGAGI (reference sequence). The CDR3 spans 14 residues. The CDR3 is CASTSAQGGYGYTF.

The genes are TRBV4-3 and TRBJ2-2. Per the germline V gene, CDR1 is LGHNA and CDR2 is YSLEER. The CDR3 is made up of 13 amino acids. Here the CDR3 reads CASSQRHTGELFF.

The chain combines TRBV13 with TRBJ1-1. The CDR3 contains 14 residues. Germline CDR1 is PRHDT and CDR2 is FYEKMQ (reference sequence). This chain's CDR3 is CASSFGEGNTEAFF. Looking up the rest from reference TRBV13 and TRBJ1-1 gives the full variable domain: AAGVIQSPRHLIKEKRETATLKCYPIPRHDTVYWYQQGPGQDPQFLISFYEKMQSDKGSIPDRFSAQQFSDYHSELNMSSLELGDSALYFCASSFGEGNTEAFFGQGTRLTVV.

The genes are TRBV19 and TRBJ2-1. Looked up from germline, CDR1 is LNHDA and CDR2 is SQIVND (reference sequence). The CDR3 extends over 13 amino acids. The CDR3 reads CASRSNSYNEQFF.